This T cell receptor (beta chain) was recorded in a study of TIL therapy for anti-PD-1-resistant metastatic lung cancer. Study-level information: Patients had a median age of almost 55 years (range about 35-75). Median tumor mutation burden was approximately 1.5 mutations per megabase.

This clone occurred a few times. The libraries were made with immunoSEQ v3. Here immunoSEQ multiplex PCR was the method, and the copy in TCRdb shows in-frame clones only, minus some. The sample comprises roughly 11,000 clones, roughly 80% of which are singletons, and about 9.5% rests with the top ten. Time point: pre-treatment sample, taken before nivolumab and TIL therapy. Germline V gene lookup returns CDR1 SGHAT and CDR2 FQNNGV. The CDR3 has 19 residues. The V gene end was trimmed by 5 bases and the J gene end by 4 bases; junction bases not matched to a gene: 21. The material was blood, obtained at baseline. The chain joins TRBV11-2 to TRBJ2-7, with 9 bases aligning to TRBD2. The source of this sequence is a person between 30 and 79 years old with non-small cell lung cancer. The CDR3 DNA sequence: TGTGCCAGCAGCCCTATCGGGTCTCGTGGCGGCGGGAGGGAGTACGAGCAGTACTTC. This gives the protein CASSPIGSRGGGREYEQYF.